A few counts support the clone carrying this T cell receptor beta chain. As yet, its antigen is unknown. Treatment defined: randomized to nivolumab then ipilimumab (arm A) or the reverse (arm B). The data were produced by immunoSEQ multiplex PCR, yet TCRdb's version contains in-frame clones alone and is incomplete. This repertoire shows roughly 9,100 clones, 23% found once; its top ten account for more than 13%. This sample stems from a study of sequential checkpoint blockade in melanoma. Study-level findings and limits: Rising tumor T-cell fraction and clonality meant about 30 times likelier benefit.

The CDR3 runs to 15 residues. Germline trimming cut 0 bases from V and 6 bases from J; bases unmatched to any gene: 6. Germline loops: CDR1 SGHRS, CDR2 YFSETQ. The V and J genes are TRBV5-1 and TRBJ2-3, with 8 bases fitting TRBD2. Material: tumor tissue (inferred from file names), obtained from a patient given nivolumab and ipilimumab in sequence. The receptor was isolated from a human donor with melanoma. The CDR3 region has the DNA TGCGCCAGCAGCTTGGAGGGACTAGTGTCTGATACGCAGTATTTT. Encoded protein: CASSLEGLVSDTQYF.